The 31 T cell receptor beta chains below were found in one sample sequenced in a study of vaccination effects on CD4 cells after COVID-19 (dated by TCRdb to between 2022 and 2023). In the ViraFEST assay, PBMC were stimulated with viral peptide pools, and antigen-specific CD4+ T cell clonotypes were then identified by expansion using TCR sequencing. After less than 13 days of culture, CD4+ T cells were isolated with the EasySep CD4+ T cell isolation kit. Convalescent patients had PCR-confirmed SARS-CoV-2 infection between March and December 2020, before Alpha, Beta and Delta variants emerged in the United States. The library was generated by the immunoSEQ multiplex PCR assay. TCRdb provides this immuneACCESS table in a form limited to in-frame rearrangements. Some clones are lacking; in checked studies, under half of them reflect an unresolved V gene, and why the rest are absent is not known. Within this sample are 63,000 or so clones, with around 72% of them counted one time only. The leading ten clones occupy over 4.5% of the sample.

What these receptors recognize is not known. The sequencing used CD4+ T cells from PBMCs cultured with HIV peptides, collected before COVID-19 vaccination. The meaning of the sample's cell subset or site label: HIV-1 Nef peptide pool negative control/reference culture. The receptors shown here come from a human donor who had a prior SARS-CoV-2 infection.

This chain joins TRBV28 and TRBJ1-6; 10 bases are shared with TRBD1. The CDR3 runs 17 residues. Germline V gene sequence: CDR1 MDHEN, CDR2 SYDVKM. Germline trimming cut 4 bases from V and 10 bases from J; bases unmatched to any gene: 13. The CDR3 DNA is TGTGCCAGCAGTTCTCCGGGACAGGGGTTGGTTGGGTCACCCCTCCACTTT. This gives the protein CASSSPGQGLVGSPLHF. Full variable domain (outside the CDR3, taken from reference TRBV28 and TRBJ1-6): DVKVTQSSRYLVKRTGEKVFLECVQDMDHENMFWYRQDPGLGLRLIYFSYDVKMKEKGDIPEGYSVSREKKERFSLILESASTNQTSMYLCASSSPGQGLVGSPLHFGNGTRLTVT.

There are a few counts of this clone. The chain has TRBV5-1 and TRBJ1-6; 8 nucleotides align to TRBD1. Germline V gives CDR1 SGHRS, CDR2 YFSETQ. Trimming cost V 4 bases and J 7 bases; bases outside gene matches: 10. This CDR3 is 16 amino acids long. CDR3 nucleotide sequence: TGCGCCAGCAGCCCGCTGACAGGGGCGGGAAATTCACCCCTCCACTTT. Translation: CASSPLTGAGNSPLHF.

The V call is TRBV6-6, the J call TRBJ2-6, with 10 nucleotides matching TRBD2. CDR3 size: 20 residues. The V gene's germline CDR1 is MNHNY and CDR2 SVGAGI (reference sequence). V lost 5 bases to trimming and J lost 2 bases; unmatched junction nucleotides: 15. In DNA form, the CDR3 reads TGTGCCAGCAGTCGTCGACCCTCCAGCGGGGGGGCCCCTGGGGCCAACGTCCTGACTTTC. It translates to CASSRRPSSGGAPGANVLTF.

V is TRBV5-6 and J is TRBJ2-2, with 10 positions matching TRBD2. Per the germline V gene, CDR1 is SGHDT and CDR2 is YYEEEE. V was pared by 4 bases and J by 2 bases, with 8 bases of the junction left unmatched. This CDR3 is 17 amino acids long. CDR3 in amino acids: CASSLISSGGNTGELFF. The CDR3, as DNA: TGTGCCAGCAGCCTGATATCTAGCGGGGGAAACACCGGGGAGCTGTTTTTT.

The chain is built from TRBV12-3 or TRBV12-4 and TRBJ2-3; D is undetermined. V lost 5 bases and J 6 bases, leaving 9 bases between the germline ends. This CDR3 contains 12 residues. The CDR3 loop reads CASSPIGDTQYF. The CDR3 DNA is TGTGCCAGCAGTCCGATAGGGGATACGCAGTATTTT.

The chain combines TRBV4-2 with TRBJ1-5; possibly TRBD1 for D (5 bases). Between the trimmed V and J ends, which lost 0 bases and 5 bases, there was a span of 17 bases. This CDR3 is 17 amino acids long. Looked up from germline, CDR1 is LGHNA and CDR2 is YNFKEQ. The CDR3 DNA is TGTGCCAGCAGCCAAGAGTCCTTGGCGGGCAGGGATCAGCCCCAGCATTTT. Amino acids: CASSQESLAGRDQPQHF.

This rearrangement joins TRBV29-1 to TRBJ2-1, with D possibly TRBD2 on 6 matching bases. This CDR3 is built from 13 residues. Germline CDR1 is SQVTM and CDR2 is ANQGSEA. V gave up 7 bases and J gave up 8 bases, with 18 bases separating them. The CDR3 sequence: CSERTFPGDEQFF. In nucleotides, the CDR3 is TGCAGCGAACGGACCTTCCCGGGGGATGAGCAGTTCTTC.

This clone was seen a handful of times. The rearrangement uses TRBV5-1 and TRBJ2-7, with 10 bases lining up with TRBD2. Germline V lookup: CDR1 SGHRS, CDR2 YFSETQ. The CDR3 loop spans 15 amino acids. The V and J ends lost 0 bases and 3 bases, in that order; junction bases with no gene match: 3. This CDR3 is CASSLGSSGGYEQYF. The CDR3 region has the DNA TGCGCCAGCAGCTTGGGTTCTAGCGGGGGCTACGAGCAGTACTTC.

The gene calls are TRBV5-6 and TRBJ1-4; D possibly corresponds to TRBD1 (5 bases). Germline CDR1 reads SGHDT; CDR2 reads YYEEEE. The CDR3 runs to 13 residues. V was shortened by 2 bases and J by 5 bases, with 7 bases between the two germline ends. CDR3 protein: CASSLDRNEKLFF. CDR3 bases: TGTGCCAGCAGCTTAGACAGAAATGAAAAACTGTTTTTT.

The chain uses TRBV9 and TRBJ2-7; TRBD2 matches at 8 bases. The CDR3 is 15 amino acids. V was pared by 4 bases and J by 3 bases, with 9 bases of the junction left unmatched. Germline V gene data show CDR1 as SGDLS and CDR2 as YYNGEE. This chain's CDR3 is CASSPGAGGSYEQYF. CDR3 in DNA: TGTGCCAGCAGCCCCGGGGCGGGGGGAAGCTACGAGCAGTACTTC.

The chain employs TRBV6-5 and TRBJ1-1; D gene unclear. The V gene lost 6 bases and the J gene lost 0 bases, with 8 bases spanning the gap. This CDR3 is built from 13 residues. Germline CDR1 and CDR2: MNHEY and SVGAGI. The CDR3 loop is CASSDQMNTEAFF. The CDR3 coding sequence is TGTGCCAGCAGCGATCAGATGAACACTGAAGCTTTCTTT.

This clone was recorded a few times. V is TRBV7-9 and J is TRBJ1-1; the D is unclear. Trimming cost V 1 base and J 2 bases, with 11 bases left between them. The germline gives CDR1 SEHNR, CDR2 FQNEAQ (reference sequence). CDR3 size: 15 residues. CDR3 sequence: CASSLGQASNTEAFF. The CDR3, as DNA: TGTGCCAGCAGCTTAGGGCAGGCATCAAACACTGAAGCTTTCTTT.

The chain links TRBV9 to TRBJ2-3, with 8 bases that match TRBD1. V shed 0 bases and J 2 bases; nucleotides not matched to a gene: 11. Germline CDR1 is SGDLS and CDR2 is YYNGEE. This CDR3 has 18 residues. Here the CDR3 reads CASSVGPSPGGYTDTQYF. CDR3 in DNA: TGTGCCAGCAGCGTAGGCCCCTCGCCAGGGGGCTACACAGATACGCAGTATTTT.

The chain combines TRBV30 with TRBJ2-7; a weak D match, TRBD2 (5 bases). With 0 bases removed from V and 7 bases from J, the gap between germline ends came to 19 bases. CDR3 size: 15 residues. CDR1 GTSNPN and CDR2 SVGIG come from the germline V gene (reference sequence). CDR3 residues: CAWSVDSARRGEQYF. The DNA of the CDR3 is TGTGCCTGGAGTGTAGATAGTGCACGGCGCGGGGAGCAGTACTTC.

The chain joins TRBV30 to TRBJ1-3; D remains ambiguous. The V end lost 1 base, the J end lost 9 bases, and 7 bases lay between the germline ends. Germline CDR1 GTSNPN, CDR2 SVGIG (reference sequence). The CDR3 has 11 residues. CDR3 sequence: CAWSDPFTIYF. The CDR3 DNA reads TGTGCCTGGAGTGACCCCTTCACCATATATTTT.

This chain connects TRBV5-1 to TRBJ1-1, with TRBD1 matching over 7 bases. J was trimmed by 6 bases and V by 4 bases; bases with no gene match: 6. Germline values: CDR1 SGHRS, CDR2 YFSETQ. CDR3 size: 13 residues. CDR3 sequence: CASSDGDSPEAFF. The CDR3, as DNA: TGCGCCAGCAGCGACGGGGACAGCCCTGAAGCTTTCTTT.

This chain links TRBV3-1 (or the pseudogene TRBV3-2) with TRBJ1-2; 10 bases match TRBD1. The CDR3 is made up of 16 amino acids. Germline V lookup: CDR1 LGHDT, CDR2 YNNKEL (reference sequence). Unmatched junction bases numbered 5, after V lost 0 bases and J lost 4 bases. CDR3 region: CASSQDGQGVVYGYTF. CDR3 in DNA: TGTGCCAGCAGCCAAGATGGACAGGGGGTCGTCTATGGCTACACCTTC.

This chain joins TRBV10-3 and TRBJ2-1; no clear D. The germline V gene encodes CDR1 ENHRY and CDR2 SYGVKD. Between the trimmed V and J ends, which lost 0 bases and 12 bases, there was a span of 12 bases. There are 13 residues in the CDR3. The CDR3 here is CAISESLSTRQFF. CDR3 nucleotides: TGTGCCATCAGTGAGTCGCTTTCGACAAGGCAGTTCTTC.

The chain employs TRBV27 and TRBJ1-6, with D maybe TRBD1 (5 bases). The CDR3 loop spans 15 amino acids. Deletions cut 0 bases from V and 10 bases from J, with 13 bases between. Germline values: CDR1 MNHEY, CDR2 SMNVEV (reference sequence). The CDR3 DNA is TGTGCCAGCAGTTTATCGTTCGGGGGAACCTCACCCCTCCACTTT. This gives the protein CASSLSFGGTSPLHF.

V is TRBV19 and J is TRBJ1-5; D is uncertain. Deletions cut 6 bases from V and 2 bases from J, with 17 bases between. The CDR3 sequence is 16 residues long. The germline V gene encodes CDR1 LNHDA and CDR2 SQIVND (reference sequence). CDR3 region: CASRRQRGEGNQPQHF. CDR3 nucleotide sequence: TGTGCCAGTAGGAGGCAAAGAGGTGAGGGCAATCAGCCCCAGCATTTT.

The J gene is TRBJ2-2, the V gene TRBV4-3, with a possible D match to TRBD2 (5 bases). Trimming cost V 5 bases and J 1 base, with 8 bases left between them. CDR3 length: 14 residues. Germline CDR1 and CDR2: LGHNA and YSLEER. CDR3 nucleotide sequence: TGCGCCAGCAGCACGGACTGGAACACCGGGGAGCTGTTTTTT. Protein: CASSTDWNTGELFF.

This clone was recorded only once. This CDR3 reads CASSLVGGANLGNEQFF. The CDR3 bases are TGTGCCAGCAGCTTGGTGGGGGGGGCAAACCTAGGAAATGAGCAGTTCTTC. The rearrangement links TRBV5-5 to TRBJ2-1; a possible D gene is TRBD2 (7 bases). CDR3 size: 17 residues. The V gene lost 0 bases and the J gene lost 7 bases, with 20 bases spanning the gap. Germline CDR1 SGHKS, CDR2 YYEKEE (reference sequence).

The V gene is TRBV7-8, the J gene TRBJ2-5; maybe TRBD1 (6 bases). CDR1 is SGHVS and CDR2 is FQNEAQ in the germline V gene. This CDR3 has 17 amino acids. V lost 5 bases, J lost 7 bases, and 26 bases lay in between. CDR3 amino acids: CASSLTALSDQGRTQYF. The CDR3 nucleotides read TGTGCCAGCAGCCTCACCGCTCTCTCGGACCAGGGGAGGACCCAGTACTTC.

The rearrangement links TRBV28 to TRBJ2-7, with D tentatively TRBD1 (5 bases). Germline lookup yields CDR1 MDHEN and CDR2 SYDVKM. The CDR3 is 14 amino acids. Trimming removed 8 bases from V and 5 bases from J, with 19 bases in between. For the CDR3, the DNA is TGTGCCAGCTATGGGGTCTCAATAGGGGACGAGCAGTACTTC. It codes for CASYGVSIGDEQYF.

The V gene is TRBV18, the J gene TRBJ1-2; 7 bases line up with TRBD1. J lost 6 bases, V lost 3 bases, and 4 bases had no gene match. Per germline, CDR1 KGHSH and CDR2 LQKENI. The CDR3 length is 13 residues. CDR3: CASSPRQGHGYTF. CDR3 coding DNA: TGTGCCAGCTCACCTCGACAGGGCCATGGCTACACCTTC.

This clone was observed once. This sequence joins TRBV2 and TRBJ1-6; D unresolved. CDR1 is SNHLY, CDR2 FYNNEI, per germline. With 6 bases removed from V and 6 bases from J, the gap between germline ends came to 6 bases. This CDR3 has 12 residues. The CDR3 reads CASRPTNSPLHF. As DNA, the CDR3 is TGTGCCAGCAGACCAACTAATTCACCCCTCCACTTT.

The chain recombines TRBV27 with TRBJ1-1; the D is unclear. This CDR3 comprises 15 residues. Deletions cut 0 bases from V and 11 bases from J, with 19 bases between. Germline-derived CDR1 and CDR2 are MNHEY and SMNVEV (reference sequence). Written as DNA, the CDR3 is TGTGCCAGCAGTTTATCGTCGGTTCATCCGCGAGGGGCTTTCTTT. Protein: CASSLSSVHPRGAFF.

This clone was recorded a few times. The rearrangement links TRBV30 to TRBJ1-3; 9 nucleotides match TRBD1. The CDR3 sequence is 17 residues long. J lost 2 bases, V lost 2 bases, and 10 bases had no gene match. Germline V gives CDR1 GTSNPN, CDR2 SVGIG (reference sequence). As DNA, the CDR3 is TGTGCCTGGAGTCCACCACCAGGGACAGGGACTGGAAACACCATATATTTT. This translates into CAWSPPPGTGTGNTIYF.

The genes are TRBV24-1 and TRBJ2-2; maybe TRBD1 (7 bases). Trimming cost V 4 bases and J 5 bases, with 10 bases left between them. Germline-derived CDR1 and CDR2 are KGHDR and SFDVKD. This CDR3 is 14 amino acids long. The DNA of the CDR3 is TGTGCCACCAGTGACGCGGGACAGACCGGGGAGCTGTTTTTT. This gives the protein CATSDAGQTGELFF.

This CDR3 is CASSYLTDTQYF. The CDR3 coding sequence is TGTGCCAGCAGTTACCTCACAGATACGCAGTATTTT. This sequence joins TRBV6-6 and TRBJ2-3; D gene uncertain. This CDR3 has 12 residues. The V gene's germline CDR1 is MNHNY and CDR2 SVGAGI (reference sequence). Trimming took 2 bases from V and 2 from J, leaving 2 bases between them.

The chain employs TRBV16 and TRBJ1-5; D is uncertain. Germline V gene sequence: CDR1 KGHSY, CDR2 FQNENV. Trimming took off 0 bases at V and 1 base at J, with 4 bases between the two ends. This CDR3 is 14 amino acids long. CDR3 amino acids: CASSQSSSNQPQHF. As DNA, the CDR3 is TGTGCCAGCAGCCAATCCTCGAGCAATCAGCCCCAGCATTTT. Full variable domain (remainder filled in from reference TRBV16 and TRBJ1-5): GEEVAQTPKHLVRGEGQKAKLYCAPIKGHSYVFWYQQVLKNEFKFLISFQNENVFDETGMPKERFSAKCLPNSPCSLEIQATKLEDSAVYFCASSQSSSNQPQHFGDGTRLSIL.